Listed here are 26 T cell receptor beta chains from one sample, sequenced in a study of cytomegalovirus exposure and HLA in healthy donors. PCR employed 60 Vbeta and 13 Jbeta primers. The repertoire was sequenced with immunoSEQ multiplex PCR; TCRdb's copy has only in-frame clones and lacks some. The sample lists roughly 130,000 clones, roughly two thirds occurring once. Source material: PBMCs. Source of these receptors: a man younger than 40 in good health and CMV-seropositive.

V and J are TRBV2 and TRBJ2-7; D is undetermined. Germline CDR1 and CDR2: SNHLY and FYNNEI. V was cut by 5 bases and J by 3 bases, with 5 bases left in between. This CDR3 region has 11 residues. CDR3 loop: CASSPVYEQYF. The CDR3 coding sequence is TGTGCCAGCAGTCCCGTCTACGAGCAGTACTTC.

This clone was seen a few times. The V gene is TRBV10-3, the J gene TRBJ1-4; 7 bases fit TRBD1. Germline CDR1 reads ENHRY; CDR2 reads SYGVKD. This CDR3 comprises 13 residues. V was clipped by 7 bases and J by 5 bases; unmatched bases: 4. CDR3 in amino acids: CAITGDRNEKLFF. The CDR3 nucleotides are TGTGCCATCACGGGGGACAGAAATGAAAAACTGTTTTTT.

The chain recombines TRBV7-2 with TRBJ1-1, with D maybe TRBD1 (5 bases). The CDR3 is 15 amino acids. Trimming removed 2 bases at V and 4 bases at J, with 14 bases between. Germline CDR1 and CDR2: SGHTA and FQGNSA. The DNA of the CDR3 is TGTGCCAGCAGCTTAAGAGGAGGGGCCGGCACTGAAGCTTTCTTT. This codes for CASSLRGGAGTEAFF.

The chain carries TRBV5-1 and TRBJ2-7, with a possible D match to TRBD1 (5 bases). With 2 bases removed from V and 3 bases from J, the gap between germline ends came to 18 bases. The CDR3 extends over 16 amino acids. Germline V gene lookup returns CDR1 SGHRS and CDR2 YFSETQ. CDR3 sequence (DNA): TGCGCCAGCAGCTTAGATAAGCCAGGGATCCACTACGAGCAGTACTTC. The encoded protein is CASSLDKPGIHYEQYF. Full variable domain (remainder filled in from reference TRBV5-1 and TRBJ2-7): KAGVTQTPRYLIKTRGQQVTLSCSPISGHRSVSWYQQTPGQGLQFLFEYFSETQRNKGNFPGRFSGRQFSNSRSEMNVSTLELGDSALYLCASSLDKPGIHYEQYFGPGTRLTVT.

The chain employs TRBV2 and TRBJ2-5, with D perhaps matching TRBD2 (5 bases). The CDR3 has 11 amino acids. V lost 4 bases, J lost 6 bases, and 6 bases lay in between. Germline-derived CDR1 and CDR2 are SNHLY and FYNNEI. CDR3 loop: CASSAGKTQYF. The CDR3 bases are TGTGCCAGCAGTGCGGGGAAGACCCAGTACTTC. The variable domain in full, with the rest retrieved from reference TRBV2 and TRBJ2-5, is EPEVTQTPSHQVTQMGQEVILRCVPISNHLYFYWYRQILGQKVEFLVSFYNNEISEKSEIFDDQFSVERPDGSNFTLKIRSTKLEDSAMYFCASSAGKTQYFGPGTRLLVL.

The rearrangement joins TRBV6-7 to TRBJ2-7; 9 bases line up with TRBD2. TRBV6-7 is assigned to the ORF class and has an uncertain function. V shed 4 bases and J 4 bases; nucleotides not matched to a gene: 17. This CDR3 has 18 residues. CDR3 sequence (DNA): TGTGCCAGCAGTTTATACCTCACGCGGGAGGGCGTCTTTTACGAGCAGTACTTC. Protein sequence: CASSLYLTREGVFYEQYF.

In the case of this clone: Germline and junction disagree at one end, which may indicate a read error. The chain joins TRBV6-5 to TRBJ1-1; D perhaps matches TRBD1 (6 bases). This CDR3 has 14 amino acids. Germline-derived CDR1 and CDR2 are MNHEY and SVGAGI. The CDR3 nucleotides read TGTGCCAGCAGTTACGTTACAGGGAACCCTGAAGCTTTCTTT. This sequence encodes CASSYVTGNPEAFF.

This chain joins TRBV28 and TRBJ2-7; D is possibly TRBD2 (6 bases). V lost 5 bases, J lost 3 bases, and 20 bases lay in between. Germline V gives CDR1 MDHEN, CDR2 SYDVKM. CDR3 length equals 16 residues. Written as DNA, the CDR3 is TGTGCCAGCAGTCCGGCCCTAGCGTTAAAGCACTACGAGCAGTACTTC. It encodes CASSPALALKHYEQYF.

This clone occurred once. The CDR3 sequence is CASRGSNSYEQYF. CDR3 nucleotide sequence: TGTGCCAGCAGGGGCTCGAACTCCTACGAGCAGTACTTC. The chain carries TRBV6-6 and TRBJ2-7; D ambiguous. V was pared by 6 bases and J by 0 bases, with 9 bases between. This CDR3 is built from 13 residues. Germline V lookup: CDR1 MNHNY, CDR2 SVGAGI (reference sequence).

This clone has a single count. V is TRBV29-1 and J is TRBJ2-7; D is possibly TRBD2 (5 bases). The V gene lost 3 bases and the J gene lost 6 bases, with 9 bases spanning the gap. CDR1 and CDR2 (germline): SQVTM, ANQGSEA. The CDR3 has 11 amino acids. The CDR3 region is CSVEIGSEQYF. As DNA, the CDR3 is TGCAGCGTTGAGATTGGGAGCGAGCAGTACTTC.

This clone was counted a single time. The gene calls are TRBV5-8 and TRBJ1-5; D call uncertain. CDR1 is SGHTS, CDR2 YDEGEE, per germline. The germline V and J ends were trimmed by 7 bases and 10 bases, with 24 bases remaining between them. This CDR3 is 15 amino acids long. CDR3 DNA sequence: TGTGCCAGCTCTGCGACTACCGGGCACCTCGGCCCCCAGCATTTT. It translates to CASSATTGHLGPQHF.

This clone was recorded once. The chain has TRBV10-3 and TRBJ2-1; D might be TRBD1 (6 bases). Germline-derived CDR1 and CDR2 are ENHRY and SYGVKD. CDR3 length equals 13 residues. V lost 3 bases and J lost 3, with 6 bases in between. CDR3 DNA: TGTGCCATCAGTGAAGGGGGCTACAATGAGCAGTTCTTC. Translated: CAISEGGYNEQFF.

The CDR3, as DNA: TGTGCCAGCAGTTACGGGACAGATTCCTACGAGCAGTACTTC. The encoded protein is CASSYGTDSYEQYF. This chain connects TRBV6-6 to TRBJ2-7, with TRBD1 matching 7 bases. Unmatched junction bases numbered 2, after V lost 2 bases and J lost 1 base. The CDR3 spans 14 residues. Per germline, CDR1 MNHNY and CDR2 SVGAGI (reference sequence).

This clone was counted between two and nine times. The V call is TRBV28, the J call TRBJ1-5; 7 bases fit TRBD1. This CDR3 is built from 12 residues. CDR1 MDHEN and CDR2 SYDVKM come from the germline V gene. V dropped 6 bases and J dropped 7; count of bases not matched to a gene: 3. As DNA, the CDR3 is TGTGCCAGCAGCCTCAGGGGGCAGCCCCAGCATTTT. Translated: CASSLRGQPQHF.

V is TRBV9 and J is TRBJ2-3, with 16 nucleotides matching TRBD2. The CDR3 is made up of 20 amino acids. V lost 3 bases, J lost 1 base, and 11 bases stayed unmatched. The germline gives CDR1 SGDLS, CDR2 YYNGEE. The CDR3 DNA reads TGTGCCAGCAGCGAACCGGGACTAGCGGGAGGGCCTATAGGCACAGATACGCAGTATTTT. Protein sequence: CASSEPGLAGGPIGTDTQYF.

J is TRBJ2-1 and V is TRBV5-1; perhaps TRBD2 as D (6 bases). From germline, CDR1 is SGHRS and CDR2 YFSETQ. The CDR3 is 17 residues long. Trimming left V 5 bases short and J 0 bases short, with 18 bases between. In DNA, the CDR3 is TGCGCCAGCAGTCGAAAGCCGGGAGAGGGCTCCTACAATGAGCAGTTCTTC. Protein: CASSRKPGEGSYNEQFF.

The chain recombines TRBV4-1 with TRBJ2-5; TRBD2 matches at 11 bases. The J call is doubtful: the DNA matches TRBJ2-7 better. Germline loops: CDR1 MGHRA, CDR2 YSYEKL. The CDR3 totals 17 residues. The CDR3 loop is CASSPPTPLAGGYEQYF. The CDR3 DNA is TGCGCCAGCAGCCCCCCCACCCCCCTAGCGGGAGGCTACGAGCAGTACTTC.

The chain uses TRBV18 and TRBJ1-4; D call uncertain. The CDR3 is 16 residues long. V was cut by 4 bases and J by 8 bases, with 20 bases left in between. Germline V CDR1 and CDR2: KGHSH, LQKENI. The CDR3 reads CASSRSSGVGREKLFF. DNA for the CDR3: TGTGCCAGCTCACGCAGCTCGGGAGTAGGGAGAGAAAAACTGTTTTTT. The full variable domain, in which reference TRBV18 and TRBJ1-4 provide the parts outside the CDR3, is NAGVMQNPRHLVRRRGQEARLRCSPMKGHSHVYWYRQLPEEGLKFMVYLQKENIIDESGMPKERFSAEFPKEGPSILRIQQVVRGDSAAYFCASSRSSGVGREKLFFGSGTQLSVL.

CDR3 sequence: CASMWTGEGTEAFF. In DNA, the CDR3 is TGTGCCAGCATGTGGACAGGGGAAGGCACTGAAGCTTTCTTT. The chain recombines TRBV2 with TRBJ1-1, with 9 bases aligning to TRBD1. The germline gives CDR1 SNHLY, CDR2 FYNNEI. V dropped 7 bases and J dropped 4; count of bases not matched to a gene: 7. The CDR3 length is 14 residues.

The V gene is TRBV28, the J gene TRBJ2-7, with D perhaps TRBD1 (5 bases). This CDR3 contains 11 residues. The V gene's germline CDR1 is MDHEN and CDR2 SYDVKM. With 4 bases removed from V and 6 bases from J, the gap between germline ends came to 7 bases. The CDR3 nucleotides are TGTGCCAGCAGTTCCAGGGTCGAGCAGTACTTC. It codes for CASSSRVEQYF.

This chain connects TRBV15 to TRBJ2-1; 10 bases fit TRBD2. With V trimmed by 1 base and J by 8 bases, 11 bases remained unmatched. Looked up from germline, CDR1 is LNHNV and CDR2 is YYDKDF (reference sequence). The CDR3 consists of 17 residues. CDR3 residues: CATSRGDILAGDYEQFF. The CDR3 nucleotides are TGTGCCACCAGCAGAGGGGATATTCTAGCGGGAGACTATGAGCAGTTCTTC.

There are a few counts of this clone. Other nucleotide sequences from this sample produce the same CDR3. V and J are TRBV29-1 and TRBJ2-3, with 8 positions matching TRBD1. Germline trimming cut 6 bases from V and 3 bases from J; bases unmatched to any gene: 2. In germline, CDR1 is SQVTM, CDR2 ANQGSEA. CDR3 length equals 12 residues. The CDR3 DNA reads TGCAGCGTAGACAGGGGTACAGATACGCAGTATTTT. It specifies CSVDRGTDTQYF.

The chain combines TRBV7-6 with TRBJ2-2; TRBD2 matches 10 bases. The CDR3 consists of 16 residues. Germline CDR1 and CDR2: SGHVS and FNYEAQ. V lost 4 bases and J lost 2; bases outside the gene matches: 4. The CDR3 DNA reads TGTGCCAGCAGCTCAGGACTAGCGGCTAACACCGGGGAGCTGTTTTTT. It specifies CASSSGLAANTGELFF.

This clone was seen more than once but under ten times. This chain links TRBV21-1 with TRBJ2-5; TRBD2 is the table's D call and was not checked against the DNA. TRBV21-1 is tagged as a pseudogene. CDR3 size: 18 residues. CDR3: CASSKVLTASGNQETQYF. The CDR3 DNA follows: TGTGCCAGCAGCAAAGTTCTGACGGCTAGCGGAAACCAAGAGACCCAGTACTTC.

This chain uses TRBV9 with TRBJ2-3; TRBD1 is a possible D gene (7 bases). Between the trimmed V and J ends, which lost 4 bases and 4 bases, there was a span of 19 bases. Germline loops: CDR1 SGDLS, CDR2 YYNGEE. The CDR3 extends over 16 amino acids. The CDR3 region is CASSPRGGGSSDTQYF. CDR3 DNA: TGTGCCAGCAGCCCCCGCGGAGGGGGCTCCTCAGATACGCAGTATTTT.

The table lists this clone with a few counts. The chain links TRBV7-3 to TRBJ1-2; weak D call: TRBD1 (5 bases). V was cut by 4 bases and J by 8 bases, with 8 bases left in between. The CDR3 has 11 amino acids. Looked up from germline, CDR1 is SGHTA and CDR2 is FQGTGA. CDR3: CASSSGLGYTF. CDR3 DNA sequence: TGTGCCAGCAGCTCAGGGTTAGGCTACACCTTC.